These 30 T cell receptor beta chains originate from one sample sequenced in a study of shared clonotypes between healthy human individuals (dated by TCRdb to the early 2020s). The method was the immunoSEQ multiplex PCR assay. Not all clones reach the TCRdb copy of this immuneACCESS table, which keeps in-frame sequences only. Checked studies attribute under half of the gap to unresolved V genes and leave the rest unexplained. The table for this sample lists hundreds of thousands of clones; around 76% of them were counted only once. The ten largest account for around 12% of the sample. Sequencing was carried out using PBMCs. The receptors shown here come from a woman in her 40s in good health. Some clones in this sample may be carry-over from other donors' samples.

Written as DNA, the CDR3 is TGTGCCAGCAGTTACGGTCGGGATCGAGAGCAGTACTTC. Encoded protein: CASSYGRDREQYF. J is TRBJ2-7 and V is TRBV6-5; weak D call: TRBD2 (5 bases). Trimming took 2 bases from V and 7 from J, leaving 12 bases between them. From germline, CDR1 is MNHEY and CDR2 SVGAGI. The CDR3 is 13 residues long.

In DNA, the CDR3 is TGTGCCAGCAGCTTGACAGGAAATGAAAAACTGTTTTTT. Translated: CASSLTGNEKLFF. The gene calls are TRBV7-9 and TRBJ1-4; tentatively, D is TRBD1 (6 bases). V lost 3 bases and J lost 5, with 7 bases in between. Per germline, CDR1 SEHNR and CDR2 FQNEAQ (reference sequence). This CDR3 region has 13 residues.

This chain connects TRBV30 to TRBJ1-2, with D perhaps TRBD1 (5 bases). The CDR3 loop spans 15 amino acids. The germline V and J ends were trimmed by 2 bases and 5 bases, with 18 bases remaining between them. Germline lookup yields CDR1 GTSNPN and CDR2 SVGIG (reference sequence). In DNA form, the CDR3 reads TGTGCCTGGAGTAGGGACCCCACAGGTACATATGGCTACACCTTC. Amino acid sequence: CAWSRDPTGTYGYTF. The complete variable domain, with remaining parts taken from reference TRBV30 and TRBJ1-2, reads SQTIHQWPATLVQPVGSPLSLECTVEGTSNPNLYWYRQAAGRGLQLLFYSVGIGQISSEVPQNLSASRPQDRQFILSSKKLLLSDSGFYLCAWSRDPTGTYGYTFGSGTRLTVV.

The V gene is TRBV7-9, the J gene TRBJ1-3; TRBD1 might be the D (5 bases). Deletions cut 3 bases from V and 4 bases from J, with 13 bases between. The CDR3 sequence is 15 residues long. Germline V gives CDR1 SEHNR, CDR2 FQNEAQ (reference sequence). In DNA, the CDR3 is TGTGCCAGCAGCTTCTCCGGGACGGGCGGAAACACCATATATTTT. The encoded protein is CASSFSGTGGNTIYF.

This chain uses TRBV5-6 with TRBJ1-1, with D possibly being TRBD1 (6 bases). V dropped 0 bases and J dropped 4 bases, with 16 bases sitting between them. The CDR3 length is 16 residues. CDR1 is SGHDT and CDR2 is YYEEEE in the germline V gene. This chain's CDR3 is CASSLEQGPYSTEAFF. The CDR3 DNA reads as TGTGCCAGCAGCTTGGAGCAGGGGCCGTACAGCACTGAAGCTTTCTTT.

This clone was seen a single time. CDR3 DNA sequence: TGTGCCAGCAGCATCTACTCGCCGGGACAGGAGGGCGAGCAGTACTTC. The encoded protein is CASSIYSPGQEGEQYF. The J gene is TRBJ2-7, the V gene TRBV5-6; TRBD1 matches 8 bases. CDR1 SGHDT and CDR2 YYEEEE come from the germline V gene. CDR3 size: 16 residues. Trimming took 4 bases from V and 6 from J; bases not matched to a gene: 15.

In its sample, this clone was seen many times. The chain couples TRBV28 to TRBJ1-1; perhaps TRBD1 as D (5 bases). The germline gives CDR1 MDHEN, CDR2 SYDVKM. This CDR3 region has 15 residues. V shed 2 bases and J shed 1 base, with 11 bases lying between them. Written as DNA, the CDR3 is TGTGCCAGCAGTTTAACGGCAGGGAGGAACACTGAAGCTTTCTTT. This sequence encodes CASSLTAGRNTEAFF.

V is TRBV25-1 and J is TRBJ1-2; 10 positions agree with TRBD1. With V trimmed by 3 bases and J by 4 bases, 5 bases remained unmatched. The CDR3 is 15 amino acids. CDR1 and CDR2 from the germline V gene are MGHDK and SYGVNS. This CDR3 reads CASSDGTGVPYGYTF. CDR3 nucleotide sequence: TGTGCCAGCAGTGACGGGACAGGGGTTCCCTATGGCTACACCTTC.

This chain links TRBV7-8 with TRBJ2-5; 12 bases fit TRBD1. The CDR3 covers 21 residues. With V trimmed by 4 bases and J by 6 bases, 24 bases remained unmatched. Germline V gene sequence: CDR1 SGHVS, CDR2 FQNEAQ. CDR3 loop: CASSSPHPPRGQGARLKTQYF. In nucleotides, the CDR3 is TGTGCCAGCAGCTCCCCTCATCCACCCCGGGGACAGGGGGCGCGATTAAAGACCCAGTACTTC.

Only one count was recorded for this clone. This likely reflects a read error, since a far larger clone is one base away. V gene TRBV2 combines with J gene TRBJ2-3, with 8 nucleotides matching TRBD2. Germline V lookup: CDR1 SNHLY, CDR2 FYNNEI. CDR3 length equals 18 residues. This CDR3 reads CASSGPTSGDSSTVTQYF. Written as DNA, the CDR3 is TGTGCCAGCAGTGGCCCTACTAGCGGAGACTCTAGCACAGTTACGCAGTATTTT.

This clone was found many times. This chain connects TRBV18 to TRBJ2-5; D may be TRBD1 (7 bases). V gave up 2 bases and J gave up 0 bases, with 16 bases separating them. The germline gives CDR1 KGHSH, CDR2 LQKENI. This CDR3 has 17 residues. The CDR3 DNA follows: TGTGCCAGCTCACCAAAGAGAGCAGGGGGGTACCAAGAGACCCAGTACTTC. It yields the protein CASSPKRAGGYQETQYF.

The chain joins TRBV7-9 to TRBJ2-7; maybe TRBD2 (6 bases). Germline CDR1 SEHNR, CDR2 FQNEAQ (reference sequence). CDR3 length: 16 residues. Between the trimmed V and J ends, which lost 6 bases and 0 bases, there was a span of 18 bases. CDR3 residues: CASRRAGAGSSYEQYF. CDR3 sequence (DNA): TGTGCCAGCAGACGGGCTGGTGCGGGAAGCTCCTACGAGCAGTACTTC.

The chain joins TRBV7-8 to TRBJ1-1; TRBD1 is a possible D gene (5 bases). From germline, CDR1 is SGHVS and CDR2 FQNEAQ. This CDR3 is 14 amino acids long. The germline V and J ends were trimmed by 2 bases and 3 bases, with 10 bases remaining between them. The CDR3 coding sequence is TGTGCCAGCAGCTTAATCCAGGGTGACACTGAAGCTTTCTTT. This encodes CASSLIQGDTEAFF.

This clone showed up just once. The genes are TRBV11-2 and TRBJ1-1; 9 nucleotides align to TRBD1. Germline CDR1 SGHAT, CDR2 FQNNGV. The CDR3 is 18 amino acids. Trimming took 8 bases from V and 1 from J; bases not matched to a gene: 17. CDR3 loop: CASWTRGTGKFQNTEAFF. CDR3 sequence (DNA): TGTGCCAGCTGGACCCGGGGGACAGGGAAGTTCCAGAACACTGAAGCTTTCTTT. The full variable domain, with the rest looked up from reference TRBV11-2 and TRBJ1-1, is EAGVAQSPRYKIIEKRQSVAFWCNPISGHATLYWYQQILGQGPKLLIQFQNNGVVDDSQLPKDRFSAERLKGVDSTLKIQPAKLEDSAVYLCASWTRGTGKFQNTEAFFGQGTRLTVV.

This chain joins TRBV5-1 and TRBJ2-6, with 7 nucleotides matching TRBD1. The CDR3 extends over 15 amino acids. Losses at the gene ends were 3 bases for V and 0 bases for J; bases not matched to a gene: 0. Germline loops: CDR1 SGHRS, CDR2 YFSETQ. The DNA for the CDR3 is TGCGCCAGCAGCTCAGGGGGCTCTGGGGCCAACGTCCTGACTTTC. This sequence encodes CASSSGGSGANVLTF.

CDR3 DNA: TGTGCCAGCAGCCCTGACAGTCCCTTCGGCCCAGATACGCAGTATTTT. Residues: CASSPDSPFGPDTQYF. This rearrangement joins TRBV11-2 to TRBJ2-3; perhaps TRBD1 as D (5 bases). This CDR3 spans 16 amino acids. Between the trimmed V and J ends, which lost 5 bases and 4 bases, there was a span of 19 bases. CDR1 is SGHAT and CDR2 is FQNNGV in the germline V gene.

The CDR3: CASSLATGPNEKLFF. The DNA of the CDR3 is TGTGCCAGCAGCTTAGCGACGGGACCAAATGAAAAACTGTTTTTT. The V call is TRBV7-9, the J call TRBJ1-4, with D maybe TRBD1 (5 bases). V lost 0 bases and J lost 5, with 10 bases in between. Germline values: CDR1 SEHNR, CDR2 FQNEAQ (reference sequence). The CDR3 contains 15 residues.

The chain recombines TRBV6-5 with TRBJ2-7; D unclear. The V end lost 6 bases, the J end lost 3 bases, and 12 bases lay between the germline ends. The CDR3 is 13 amino acids. Germline V gene sequence: CDR1 MNHEY, CDR2 SVGAGI. The CDR3 nucleotides are TGTGCCAGCAGACCCGGGCCCGGCTACGAGCAGTACTTC. Its translation is CASRPGPGYEQYF.

The CDR3 nucleotides are TGCGCCAGCAGCATCGGGACAGGGGGCAATGAGCAGTTCTTC. As protein: CASSIGTGGNEQFF. This chain connects TRBV5-1 to TRBJ2-1; 11 bases map to TRBD1. This CDR3 comprises 14 residues. Germline V gene sequence: CDR1 SGHRS, CDR2 YFSETQ. Trimming at V came to 4 bases and at J to 6 bases, leaving 3 bases not matched to a gene.

This chain joins TRBV6-6 and TRBJ2-5, with a tentative D call TRBD1 (5 bases). This CDR3 is built from 15 residues. Germline lookup yields CDR1 MNHNY and CDR2 SVGAGI (reference sequence). Trimming took 4 bases from V and 3 from J, leaving 15 bases between them. The CDR3 bases are TGTGCCAGCAGTTGGGGCCTCCGGACGGAAGAGACCCAGTACTTC. Translation: CASSWGLRTEETQYF.

This chain uses TRBV18 with TRBJ1-2; 7 positions agree with TRBD1. V was pared by 3 bases and J by 2 bases, with 3 bases of the junction left unmatched. The CDR3 length is 14 residues. Germline V lookup: CDR1 KGHSH, CDR2 LQKENI. CDR3 region: CASSPETGNYGYTF. In nucleotides, the CDR3 is TGTGCCAGCTCACCTGAGACAGGGAACTATGGCTACACCTTC.

This chain uses TRBV30 with TRBJ2-7; 12 bases match TRBD2. The germline CDR1 and CDR2 sequences are GTSNPN and SVGIG (reference sequence). V shed 1 base and J 1 base; nucleotides not matched to a gene: 5. The CDR3 totals 16 residues. DNA of the CDR3: TGTGCCTGGAGTGGACTAGCGGGAGCCCATTCCTACGAGCAGTACTTC. Its protein is CAWSGLAGAHSYEQYF.

This chain links TRBV10-1 with TRBJ2-7; D is undetermined. This CDR3 comprises 14 residues. Trimming left V 0 bases short and J 2 bases short, with 8 bases between. Germline CDR1 WNHNN, CDR2 SYGVQD (reference sequence). DNA for the CDR3: TGCGCCAGCAGTGAGTCTAGATACCCCTACGAGCAGTACTTC. This translates into CASSESRYPYEQYF.

The chain carries TRBV7-9 and TRBJ2-1; 10 nucleotides align to TRBD2. V trimming: 7 bases; J trimming: 8 bases; junction bases outside the gene matches: 17. Germline V CDR1 and CDR2: SEHNR, FQNEAQ (reference sequence). The CDR3 spans 17 residues. CDR3 sequence reads: CASTPGRGLAPDDEQFF. In DNA form, the CDR3 reads TGTGCCAGCACACCGGGGAGGGGACTAGCGCCAGACGATGAGCAGTTCTTC.

The chain links TRBV30 to TRBJ2-3; D not certain. V dropped 4 bases and J dropped 4 bases, with 18 bases sitting between them. CDR1 and CDR2 (germline): GTSNPN, SVGIG (reference sequence). The CDR3 length is 15 residues. The CDR3 sequence is CAWIPKPFRADTQYF. CDR3 sequence (DNA): TGTGCCTGGATTCCAAAGCCGTTCCGGGCAGATACGCAGTATTTT.

This clone was observed a few times. The rearrangement links TRBV10-3 to TRBJ2-1, with 8 bases that match TRBD2. Trimming took 6 bases from V and 6 from J; bases not matched to a gene: 13. The CDR3 has 16 residues. CDR1 and CDR2 from the germline V gene are ENHRY and SYGVKD. This chain's CDR3 is CAISPSLAGGLNEQFF. The DNA for the CDR3 is TGTGCCATCAGCCCCTCCCTAGCGGGTGGACTCAATGAGCAGTTCTTC.

The V call is TRBV6-6, the J call TRBJ2-1; unclear D gene. Germline V CDR1 and CDR2: MNHNY, SVGAGI (reference sequence). This CDR3 region has 11 residues. V lost 6 bases to trimming and J lost 8 bases, with 8 bases between them. CDR3 sequence: CASSPSDEQFF. The DNA of the CDR3 is TGTGCCAGCAGCCCCAGCGATGAGCAGTTCTTC.

With regard to this clone: Other DNA variants within this sample encode the same CDR3. This chain links TRBV6-1 with TRBJ1-2; tentative D call: TRBD1 (5 bases). CDR1 and CDR2 from the germline V gene are MNHNS and SASEGT. The CDR3 sequence is 14 residues long. With 1 base removed from V and 5 bases from J, the gap between germline ends came to 11 bases. The CDR3 reads CASSEGGSNYGYTF. The CDR3 nucleotides are TGTGCCAGCAGTGAAGGGGGGTCAAATTATGGCTACACCTTC.

The chain recombines TRBV18 with TRBJ2-7; maybe TRBD2 (5 bases). The ends were cut back, 1 base at V and 2 bases at J, with 12 bases in the middle. Germline CDR1 and CDR2: KGHSH and LQKENI. The CDR3 contains 15 residues. The CDR3 bases are TGTGCCAGCTCACCACGTCGGGATCCTACCTACGAGCAGTACTTC. Translated: CASSPRRDPTYEQYF.

V usage is TRBV15 and J usage is TRBJ2-7; tentatively, D is TRBD1 or TRBD2 (5 bases each). CDR1 and CDR2 from the germline V gene are LNHNV and YYDKDF (reference sequence). Trimming removed 4 bases from V and 3 bases from J, with 13 bases in between. The CDR3 is made up of 14 amino acids. CDR3 protein: CATSIRGLGYEQYF. In DNA, the CDR3 is TGTGCCACCAGCATACGGGGCTTGGGCTACGAGCAGTACTTC.